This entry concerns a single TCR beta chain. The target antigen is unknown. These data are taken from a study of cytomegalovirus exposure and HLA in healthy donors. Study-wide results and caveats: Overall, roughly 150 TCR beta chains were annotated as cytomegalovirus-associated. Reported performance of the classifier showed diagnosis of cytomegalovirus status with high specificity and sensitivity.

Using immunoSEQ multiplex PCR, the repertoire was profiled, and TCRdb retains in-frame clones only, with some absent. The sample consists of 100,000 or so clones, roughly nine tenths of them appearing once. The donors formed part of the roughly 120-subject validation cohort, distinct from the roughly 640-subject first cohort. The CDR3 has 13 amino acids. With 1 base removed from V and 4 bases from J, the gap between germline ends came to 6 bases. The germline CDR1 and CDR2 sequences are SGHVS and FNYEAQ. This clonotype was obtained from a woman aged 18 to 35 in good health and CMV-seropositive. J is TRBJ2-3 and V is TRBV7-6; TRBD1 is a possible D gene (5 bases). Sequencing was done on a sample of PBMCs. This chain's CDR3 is CASSLGGADTQYF. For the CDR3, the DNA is TGTGCCAGCAGCTTAGGGGGCGCAGATACGCAGTATTTT.